This TCR beta chain was retrieved from a study of blood T cells in healthy people across ages. CDR1 and CDR2 from the germline V gene are MNHEY and SVGAGI. The CDR3 has 15 residues. Trimming took 5 bases from V and 0 from J, leaving 11 bases between them. Regarding this clonotype: Its target is not known.

PCR was performed a second time for about 6 to 12 cycles using a sample-barcoded 5' primer and a J-beta primer mix. TCRdb recomputed calls from the 5' RACE reads with MiXCR, one row per CDR3 protein. This sample yields hundreds of thousands of distinct CDR3 sequences, of which 49% are seen a single time; around 32% belongs to the top ten. Extraction of total RNA produced a minimum of 5.5 micrograms from each sample. Study-level findings and limits: In older individuals, TCR beta diversity per million T cells was lower, falling roughly linearly with age.

The chain is built from TRBV6-5 and TRBJ2-4; D is ambiguous. Material for sequencing was blood. The TCR sequence derives from a woman between 55 and 75 years old in good health. In DNA, the CDR3 is TGTGCCAGCAGTCGTACAGCATTAGCCAAAAACATTCAGTACTTC. Translation gives CASSRTALAKNIQYF.